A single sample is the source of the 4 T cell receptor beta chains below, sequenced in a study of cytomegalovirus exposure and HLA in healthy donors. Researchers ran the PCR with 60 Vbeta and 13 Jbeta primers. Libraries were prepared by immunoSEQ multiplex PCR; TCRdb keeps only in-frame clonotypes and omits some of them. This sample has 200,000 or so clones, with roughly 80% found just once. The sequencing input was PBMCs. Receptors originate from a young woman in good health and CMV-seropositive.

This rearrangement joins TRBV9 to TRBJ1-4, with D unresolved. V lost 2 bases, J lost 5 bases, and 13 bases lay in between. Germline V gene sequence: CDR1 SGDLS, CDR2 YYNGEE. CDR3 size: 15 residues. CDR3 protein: CASSVGTNRNEKLFF. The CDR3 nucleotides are TGTGCCAGCAGCGTGGGCACGAACAGAAATGAAAAACTGTTTTTT.

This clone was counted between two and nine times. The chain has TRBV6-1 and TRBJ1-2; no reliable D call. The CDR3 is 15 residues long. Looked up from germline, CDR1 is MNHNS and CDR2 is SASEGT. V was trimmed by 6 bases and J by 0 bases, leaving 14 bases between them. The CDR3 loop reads CASSKDWTSNYGYTF. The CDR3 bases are TGTGCCAGCAGCAAAGATTGGACTTCTAACTATGGCTACACCTTC.

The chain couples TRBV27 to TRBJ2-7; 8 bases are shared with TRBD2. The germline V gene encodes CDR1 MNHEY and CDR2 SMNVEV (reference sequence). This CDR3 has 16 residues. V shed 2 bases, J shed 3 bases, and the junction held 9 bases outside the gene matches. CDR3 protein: CASSLVGRAGSYEQYF. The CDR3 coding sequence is TGTGCCAGCAGTTTAGTCGGGAGGGCCGGTAGCTACGAGCAGTACTTC.

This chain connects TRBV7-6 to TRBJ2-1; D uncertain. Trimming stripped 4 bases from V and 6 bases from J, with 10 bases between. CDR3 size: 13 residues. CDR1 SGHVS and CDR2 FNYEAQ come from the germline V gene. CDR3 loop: CASSSRIGNEQFF. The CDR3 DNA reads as TGTGCCAGCAGCTCGAGGATAGGCAATGAGCAGTTCTTC.